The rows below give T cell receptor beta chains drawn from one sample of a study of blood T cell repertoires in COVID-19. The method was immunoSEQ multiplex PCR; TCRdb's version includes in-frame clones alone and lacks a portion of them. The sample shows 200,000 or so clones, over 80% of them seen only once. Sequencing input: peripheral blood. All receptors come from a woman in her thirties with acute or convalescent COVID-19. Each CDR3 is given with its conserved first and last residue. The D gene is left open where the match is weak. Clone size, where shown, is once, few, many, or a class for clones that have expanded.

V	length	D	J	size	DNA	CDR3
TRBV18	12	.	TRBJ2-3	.	TGTGCCAGCTCACCTCAGGGAGATACGCAGTATTTT	CASSPQGDTQYF
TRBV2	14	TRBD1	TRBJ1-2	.	TGTGCCAGCAGTCAAGGACAGGGGGTTGGTGGCTACACCTTC	CASSQGQGVGGYTF
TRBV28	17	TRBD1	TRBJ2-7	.	TGTGCCAGCAGTTTCCCCCTCGGACAGGGGGACGGGAACGAGCAGTACTTC	CASSFPLGQGDGNEQYF
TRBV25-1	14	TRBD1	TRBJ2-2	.	TGTGCCAGCAGTGCTCAGGGGGTACCCGGGGAGCTGTTTTTT	CASSAQGVPGELFF
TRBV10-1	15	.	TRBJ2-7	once	TGCGCCAGCATGAACGGGCCCCTCGGGACCTACGAGCAGTACTTC	CASMNGPLGTYEQYF
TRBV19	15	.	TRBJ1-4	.	TGTGCCAGTAGTGATGGGACGGGAGGAAATGAAAAACTGTTTTTT	CASSDGTGGNEKLFF
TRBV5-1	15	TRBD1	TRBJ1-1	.	TGCGCCAGCAGCTTGGCCCCAGGGGGTTCGGGTGAAGCTTTCTTT	CASSLAPGGSGEAFF
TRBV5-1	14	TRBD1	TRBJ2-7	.	TGCGCCAGCAGCTTGGAGGCAGGGGGCTACGAGCAGTACTTC	CASSLEAGGYEQYF
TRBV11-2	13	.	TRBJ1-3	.	TGTGCCAGCAGCTTTCGTTCGGGAAACACCATATATTTT	CASSFRSGNTIYF
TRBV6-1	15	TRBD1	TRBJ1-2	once	TGTGCCAGCAGTGAAGACAGGGGAGTTAGCTATGGCTACACCTTC	CASSEDRGVSYGYTF
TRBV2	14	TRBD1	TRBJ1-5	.	TGTGCCAGCACTAAGGACAGGCCTAATCAGCCCCAGCATTTT	CASTKDRPNQPQHF
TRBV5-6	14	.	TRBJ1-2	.	TGTGCCAGCAGCTTGAATCGGGGATCGGGTGGCTACACCTTC	CASSLNRGSGGYTF
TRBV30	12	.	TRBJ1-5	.	TGTGCCTGGAACAGGGGCAATCAGCCCCAGCATTTT	CAWNRGNQPQHF
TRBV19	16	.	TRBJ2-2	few	TGTGCCAGTAGTCTATTCCGGGGGAGATACACCGGGGAGCTGTTTTTT	CASSLFRGRYTGELFF
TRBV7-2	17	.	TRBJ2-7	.	TGTGCCAGCAGCTTAAAATTCCCGGGGGGCATCGGTTACGAGCAGTACTTC	CASSLKFPGGIGYEQYF
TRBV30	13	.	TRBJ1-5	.	TGTGCCTGGAGTGTGGGGGCCAATCAGCCCCAGCATTTT	CAWSVGANQPQHF
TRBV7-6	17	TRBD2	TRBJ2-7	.	TGTGCCAGCAGCTTAGCGGCTAGCGGGAGGGCCATAAACGAGCAGTACTTC	CASSLAASGRAINEQYF
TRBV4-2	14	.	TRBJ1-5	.	TGTGCCAGCAGCCAGAATCCCGGGTACCCGCCCCAGCATTTT	CASSQNPGYPPQHF
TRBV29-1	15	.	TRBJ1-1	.	TGCAGCGTTATGGAACAGGCCTCTATGAACACTGAAGCTTTCTTT	CSVMEQASMNTEAFF
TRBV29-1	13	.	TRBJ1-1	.	TGCAGCGCCAGAGGGGGGGCCACTAGTGAAGCTTTCTTT	CSARGGATSEAFF
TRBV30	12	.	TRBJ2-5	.	TGTGCCTGGACCCCGGTACAAGAGACCCAGTACTTC	CAWTPVQETQYF
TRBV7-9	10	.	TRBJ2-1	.	TGTGCCAGCAGCTCCGGTAAGCAGTTCTTC	CASSSGKQFF
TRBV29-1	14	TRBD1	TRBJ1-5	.	TGCAGCGTGGGGACAGGGCATAGCAATCAGCCCCAGCATTTT	CSVGTGHSNQPQHF
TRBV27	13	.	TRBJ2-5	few	TGTGCCAGCGAAAGGCGGGTTGGGGAGACCCAGTACTTC	CASERRVGETQYF
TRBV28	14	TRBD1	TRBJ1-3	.	TGTGCCAGCAGCCTGGGGGACAGGGGTTTCACCATATATTTT	CASSLGDRGFTIYF
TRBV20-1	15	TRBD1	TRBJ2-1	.	TGCAGTGCTAGTAAGGACAGGGGGCCAGGGAATGAGCAGTTCTTC	CSASKDRGPGNEQFF
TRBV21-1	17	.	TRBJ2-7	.	TGTGCCAGCAGCAAAAGGTGGCGGGGCGGGAGGGCTGACGAGCAGTACTTC	CASSKRWRGGRADEQYF
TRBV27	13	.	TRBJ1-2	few	TGTGCCAGCCGCACGGGGGACCTCTATGGCTACACCTTC	CASRTGDLYGYTF
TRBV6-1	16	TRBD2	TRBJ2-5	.	TGTGCCAGCAGTGCCCTTATCGCGGGGGGCCGAGAGACCCAGTACTTC	CASSALIAGGRETQYF
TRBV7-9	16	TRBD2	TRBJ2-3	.	TGTGCCAGCACTGGGGGGCGGGAGGCGGCCACAGATACGCAGTATTTT	CASTGGREAATDTQYF
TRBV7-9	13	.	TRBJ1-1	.	TGTGCCAGCAGCTTAGGGGAGCACACTGAAGCTTTCTTT	CASSLGEHTEAFF
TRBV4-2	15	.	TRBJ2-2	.	TGTGCCAGCAGCCAAGCCCAGTACAACACCGGGGAGCTGTTTTTT	CASSQAQYNTGELFF
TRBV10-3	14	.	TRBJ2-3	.	TGTGCCATCAGGAAAAGACAGGGCACAGATACGCAGTATTTT	CAIRKRQGTDTQYF
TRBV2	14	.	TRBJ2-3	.	TGTGCCAGCAGTGAAGAAGGCAGGATAGATACGCAGTATTTT	CASSEEGRIDTQYF
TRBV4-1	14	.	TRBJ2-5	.	TGCGCCAGCAGCCAAGGGCAGGGCGGAGAGACCCAGTACTTC	CASSQGQGGETQYF
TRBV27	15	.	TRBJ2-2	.	TGTGCCAGCAGTTTGGAGGAGAGTAGGACCGGGGAGCTGTTTTTT	CASSLEESRTGELFF